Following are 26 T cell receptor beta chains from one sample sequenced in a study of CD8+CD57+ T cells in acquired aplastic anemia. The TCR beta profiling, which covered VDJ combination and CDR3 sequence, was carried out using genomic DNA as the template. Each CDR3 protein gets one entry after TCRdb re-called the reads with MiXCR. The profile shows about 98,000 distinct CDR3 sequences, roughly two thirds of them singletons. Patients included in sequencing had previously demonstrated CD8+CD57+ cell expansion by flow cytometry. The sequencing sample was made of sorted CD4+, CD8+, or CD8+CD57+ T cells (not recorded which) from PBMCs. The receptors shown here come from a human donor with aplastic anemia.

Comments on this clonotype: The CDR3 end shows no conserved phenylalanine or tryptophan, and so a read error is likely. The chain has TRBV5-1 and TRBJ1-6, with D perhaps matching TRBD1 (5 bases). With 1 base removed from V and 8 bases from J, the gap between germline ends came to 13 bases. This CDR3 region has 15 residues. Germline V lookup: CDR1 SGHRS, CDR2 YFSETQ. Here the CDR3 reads CASSLWAQGDSPLHI. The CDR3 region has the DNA TGCGCCAGCAGCTTGTGGGCGCAGGGAGATTCACCCCTCCACATT.

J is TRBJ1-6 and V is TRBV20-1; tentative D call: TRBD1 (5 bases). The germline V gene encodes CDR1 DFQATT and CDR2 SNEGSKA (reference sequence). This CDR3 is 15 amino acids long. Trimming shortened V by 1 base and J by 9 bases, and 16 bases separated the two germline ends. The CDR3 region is CSARVGAGRTSPLHF. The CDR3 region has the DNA TGCAGTGCTAGAGTCGGGGCAGGGCGGACTTCACCCCTCCACTTT.

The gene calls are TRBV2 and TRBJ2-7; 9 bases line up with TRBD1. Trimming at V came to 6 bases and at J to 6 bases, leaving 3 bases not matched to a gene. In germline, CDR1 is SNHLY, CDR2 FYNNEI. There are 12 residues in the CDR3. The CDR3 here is CASRVDRGEQYF. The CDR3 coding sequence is TGTGCCAGCAGGGTGGACAGGGGCGAGCAGTACTTC. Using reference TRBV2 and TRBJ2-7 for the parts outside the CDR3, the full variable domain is EPEVTQTPSHQVTQMGQEVILRCVPISNHLYFYWYRQILGQKVEFLVSFYNNEISEKSEIFDDQFSVERPDGSNFTLKIRSTKLEDSAMYFCASRVDRGEQYFGPGTRLTVT.

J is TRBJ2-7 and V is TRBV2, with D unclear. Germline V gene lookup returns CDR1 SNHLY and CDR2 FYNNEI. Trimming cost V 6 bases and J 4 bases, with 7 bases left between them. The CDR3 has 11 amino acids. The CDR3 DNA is TGTGCCAGCAGATCAGATTACGAGCAGTACTTC. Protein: CASRSDYEQYF.

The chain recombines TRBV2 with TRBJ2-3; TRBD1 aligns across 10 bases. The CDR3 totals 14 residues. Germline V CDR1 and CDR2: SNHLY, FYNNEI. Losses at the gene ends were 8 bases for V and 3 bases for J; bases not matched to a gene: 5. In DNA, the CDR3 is TGTGCCAGCCAGTGGGGACAGGGGACAGATACGCAGTATTTT. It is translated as CASQWGQGTDTQYF.

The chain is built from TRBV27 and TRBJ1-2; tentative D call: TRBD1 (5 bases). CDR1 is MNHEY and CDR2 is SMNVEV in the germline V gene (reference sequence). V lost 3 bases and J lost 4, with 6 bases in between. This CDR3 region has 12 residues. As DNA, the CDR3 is TGTGCCAGCAGTTTCACAGGCTATGGCTACACCTTC. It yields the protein CASSFTGYGYTF.

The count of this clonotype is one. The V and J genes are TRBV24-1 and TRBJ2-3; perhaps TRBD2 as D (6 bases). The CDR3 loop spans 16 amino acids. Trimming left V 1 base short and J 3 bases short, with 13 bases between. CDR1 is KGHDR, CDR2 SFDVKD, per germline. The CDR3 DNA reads TGTGCCACCAGTGATTTAGGGGCGGGAATAACAGATACGCAGTATTTT. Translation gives CATSDLGAGITDTQYF.

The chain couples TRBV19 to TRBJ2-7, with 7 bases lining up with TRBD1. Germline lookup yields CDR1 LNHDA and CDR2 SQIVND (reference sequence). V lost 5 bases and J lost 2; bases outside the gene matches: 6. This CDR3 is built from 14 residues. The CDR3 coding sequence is TGTGCCAGTAGTGTCCGGGACAGACCCTACGAGCAGTACTTC. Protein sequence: CASSVRDRPYEQYF.

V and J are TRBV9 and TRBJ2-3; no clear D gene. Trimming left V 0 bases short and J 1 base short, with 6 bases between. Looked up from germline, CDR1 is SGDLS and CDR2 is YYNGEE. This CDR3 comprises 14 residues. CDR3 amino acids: CASSVEYGTDTQYF. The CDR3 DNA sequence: TGTGCCAGCAGCGTAGAGTACGGCACAGATACGCAGTATTTT.

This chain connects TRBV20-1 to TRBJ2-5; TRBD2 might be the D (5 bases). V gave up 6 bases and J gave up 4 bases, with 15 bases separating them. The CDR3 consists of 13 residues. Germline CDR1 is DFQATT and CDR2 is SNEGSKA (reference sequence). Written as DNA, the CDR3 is TGCAGTGCCAACGGAGGAGGCCCAGAGACCCAGTACTTC. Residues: CSANGGGPETQYF.

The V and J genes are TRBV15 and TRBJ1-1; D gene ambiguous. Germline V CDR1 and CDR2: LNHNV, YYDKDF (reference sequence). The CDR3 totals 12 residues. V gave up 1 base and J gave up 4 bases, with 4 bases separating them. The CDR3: CATSRAGTEAFF. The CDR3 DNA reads TGTGCCACCAGCAGAGCAGGCACTGAAGCTTTCTTT.

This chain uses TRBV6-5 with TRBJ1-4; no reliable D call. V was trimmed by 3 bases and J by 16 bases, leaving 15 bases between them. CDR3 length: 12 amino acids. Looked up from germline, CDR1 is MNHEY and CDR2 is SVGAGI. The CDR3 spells CASSYARTFSFF. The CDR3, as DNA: TGTGCCAGCAGTTATGCCCGTACGTTTTCGTTTTTT.

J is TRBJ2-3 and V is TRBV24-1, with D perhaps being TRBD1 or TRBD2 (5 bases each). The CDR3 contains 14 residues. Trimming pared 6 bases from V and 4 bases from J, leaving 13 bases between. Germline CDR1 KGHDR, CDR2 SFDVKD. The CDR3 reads CATSSGTGSDTQYF. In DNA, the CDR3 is TGTGCCACCAGTTCAGGGACGGGATCAGATACGCAGTATTTT.

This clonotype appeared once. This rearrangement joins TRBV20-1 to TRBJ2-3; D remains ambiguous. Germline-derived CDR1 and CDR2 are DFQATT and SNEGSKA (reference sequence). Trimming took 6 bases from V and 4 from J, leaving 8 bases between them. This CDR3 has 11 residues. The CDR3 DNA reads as TGCAGTGCGCAATGTGCAGATACGCAGTATTTT. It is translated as CSAQCADTQYF.

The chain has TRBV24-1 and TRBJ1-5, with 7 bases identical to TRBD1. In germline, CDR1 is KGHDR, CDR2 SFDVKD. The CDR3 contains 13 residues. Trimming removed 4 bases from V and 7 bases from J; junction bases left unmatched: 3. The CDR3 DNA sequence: TGTGCCACCAGTGAGGGACAGCCACAGCCCCAGCATTTT. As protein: CATSEGQPQPQHF.

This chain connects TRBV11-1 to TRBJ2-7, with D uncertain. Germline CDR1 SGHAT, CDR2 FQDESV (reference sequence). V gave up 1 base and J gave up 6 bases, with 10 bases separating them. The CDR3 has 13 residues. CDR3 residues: CASSLGSPAEQYF. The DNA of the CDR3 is TGTGCCAGCAGCTTAGGATCTCCGGCCGAGCAGTACTTC.

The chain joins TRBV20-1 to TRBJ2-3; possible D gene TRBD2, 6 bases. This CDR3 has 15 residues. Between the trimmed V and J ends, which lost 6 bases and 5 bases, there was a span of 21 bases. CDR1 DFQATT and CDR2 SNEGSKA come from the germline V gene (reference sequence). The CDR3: CSADRGKVIRDTQYF. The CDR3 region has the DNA TGCAGTGCCGATCGGGGGAAGGTCATAAGAGATACGCAGTATTTT.

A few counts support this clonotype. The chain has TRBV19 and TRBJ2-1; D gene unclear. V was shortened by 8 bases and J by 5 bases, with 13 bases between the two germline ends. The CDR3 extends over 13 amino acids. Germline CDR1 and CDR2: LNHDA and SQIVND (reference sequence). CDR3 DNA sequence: TGTGCCAGTCGGCATAACACTCACAATGAGCAGTTCTTC. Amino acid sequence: CASRHNTHNEQFF.

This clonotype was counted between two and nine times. DNA for the CDR3: TGTGCCAGCAGCCTCCTCACGGGGGAGACCCAGTACTTC. Encoded protein: CASSLLTGETQYF. V and J are TRBV7-3 and TRBJ2-5, with D possibly matching TRBD2 (5 bases). The CDR3 runs to 13 residues. V was clipped by 5 bases and J by 5 bases, with 12 bases between them. CDR1 SGHTA and CDR2 FQGTGA come from the germline V gene.

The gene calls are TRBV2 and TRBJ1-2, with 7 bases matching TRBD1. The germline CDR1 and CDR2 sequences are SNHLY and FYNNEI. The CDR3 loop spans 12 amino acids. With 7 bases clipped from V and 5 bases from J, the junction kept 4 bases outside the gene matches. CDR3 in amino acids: CASKQGTYGYTF. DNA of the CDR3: TGTGCCAGCAAACAGGGGACATATGGCTACACCTTC.

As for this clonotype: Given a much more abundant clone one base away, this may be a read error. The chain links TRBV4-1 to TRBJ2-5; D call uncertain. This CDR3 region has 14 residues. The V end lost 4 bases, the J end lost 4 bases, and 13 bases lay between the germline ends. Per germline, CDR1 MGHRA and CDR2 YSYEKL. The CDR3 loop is CASSPYFCPETQYF. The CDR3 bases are TGCGCCAGCAGCCCCTACTTCTGTCCAGAGACCCAGTACTTC.

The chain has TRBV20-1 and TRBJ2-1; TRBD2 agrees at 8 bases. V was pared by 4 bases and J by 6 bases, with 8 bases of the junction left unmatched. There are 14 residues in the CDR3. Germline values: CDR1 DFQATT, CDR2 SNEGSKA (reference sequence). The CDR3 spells CSAIGTRSGNEQFF. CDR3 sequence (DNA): TGCAGTGCTATCGGGACTAGATCCGGCAATGAGCAGTTCTTC.

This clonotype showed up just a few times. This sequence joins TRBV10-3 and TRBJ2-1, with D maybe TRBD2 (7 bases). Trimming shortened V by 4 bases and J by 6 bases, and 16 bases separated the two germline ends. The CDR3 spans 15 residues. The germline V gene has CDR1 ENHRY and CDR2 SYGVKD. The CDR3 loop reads CAISASRGGGNEQFF. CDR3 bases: TGTGCCATCAGTGCTAGTAGGGGGGGCGGCAATGAGCAGTTCTTC.

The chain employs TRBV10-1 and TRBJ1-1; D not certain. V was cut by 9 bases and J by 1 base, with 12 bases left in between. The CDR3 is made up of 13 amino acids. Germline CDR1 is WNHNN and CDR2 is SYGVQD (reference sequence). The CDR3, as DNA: TGCGCCAGGAGGACCCAGGCGAACACTGAAGCTTTCTTT. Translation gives CARRTQANTEAFF.

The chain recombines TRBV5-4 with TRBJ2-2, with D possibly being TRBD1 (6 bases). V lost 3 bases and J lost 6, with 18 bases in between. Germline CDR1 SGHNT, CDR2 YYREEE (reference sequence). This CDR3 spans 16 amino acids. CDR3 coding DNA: TGTGCCAGCAGCTCATGGGTCCAACAGGGAGCCGGGGAGCTGTTTTTT. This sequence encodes CASSSWVQQGAGELFF.

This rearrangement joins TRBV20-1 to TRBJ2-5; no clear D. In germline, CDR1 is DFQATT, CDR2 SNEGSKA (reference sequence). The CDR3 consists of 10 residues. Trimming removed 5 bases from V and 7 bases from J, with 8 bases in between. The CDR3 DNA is TGCAGTGCTGGCTCGCGGACCCAGTACTTC. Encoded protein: CSAGSRTQYF.